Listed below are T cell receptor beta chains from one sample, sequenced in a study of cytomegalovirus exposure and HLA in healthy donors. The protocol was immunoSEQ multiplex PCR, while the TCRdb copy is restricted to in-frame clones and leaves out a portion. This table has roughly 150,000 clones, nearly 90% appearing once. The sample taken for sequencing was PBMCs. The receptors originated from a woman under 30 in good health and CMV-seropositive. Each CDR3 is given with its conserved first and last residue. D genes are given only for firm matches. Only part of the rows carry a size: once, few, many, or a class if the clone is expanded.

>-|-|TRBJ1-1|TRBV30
TGTGCCTGGAGTGCCTGGCCGGGACACTCGAACACTGAAGCTTTCTTT
CAWSAWPGHSNTEAFF
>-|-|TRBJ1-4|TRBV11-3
TGTGCCAGCAGCTTAGACAGCGACAATGAAAAACTGTTTTTT
CASSLDSDNEKLFF
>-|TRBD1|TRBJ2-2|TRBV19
TGTGCCTCAGGTGGGACAGGGTTGTCCGGGGAGCTGTTTTTT
CASGGTGLSGELFF
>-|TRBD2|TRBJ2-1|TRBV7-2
TGTGCCAGCAGCTGGGGACTAGCGGGAGGGAGCAATGAGCAGTTCTTC
CASSWGLAGGSNEQFF
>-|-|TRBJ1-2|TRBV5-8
TGTGCCAGCAGCTGGATCTTGACAGTAAACTATGGCTACACCTTC
CASSWILTVNYGYTF
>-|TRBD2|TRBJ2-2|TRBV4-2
TGTGCCAGCAGCCAAGAGTCTAGCGGGAACCCCGGGGAGCTGTTTTTT
CASSQESSGNPGELFF
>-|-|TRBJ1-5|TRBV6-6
TGTGCCAGCAGTTACTCAAGGGGAAGCAATCAGCCCCAGCATTTT
CASSYSRGSNQPQHF
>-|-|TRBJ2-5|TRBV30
TGTGCCTGGAGGAGGGGGGGACTGGGTTCAGAGACCCAGTACTTC
CAWRRGGLGSETQYF
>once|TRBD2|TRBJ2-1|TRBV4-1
TGCGCCAGCAGCCAAGAGACTAGCGGGAAAATTAATGAGCAGTTCTTC
CASSQETSGKINEQFF
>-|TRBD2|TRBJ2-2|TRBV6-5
TGTGCCAGCAGTTTCACCGGGACTAGCGGAACCGGGGAGCTGTTTTTT
CASSFTGTSGTGELFF
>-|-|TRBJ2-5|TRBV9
TGTGCCAGCAGCGTAGATGTAAAAGAGACCCAGTACTTC
CASSVDVKETQYF
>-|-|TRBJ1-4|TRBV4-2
TGTGCCAGCAGCCAAGTCCTGGAAAAACTGTTTTTT
CASSQVLEKLFF
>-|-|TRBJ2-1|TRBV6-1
TGTGCCAGCAGTTCCTGGACAGTCTCCTACAATGAGCAGTTCTTC
CASSSWTVSYNEQFF
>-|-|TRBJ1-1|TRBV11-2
TGTGCCAGCAGCTTAGCACAGGGTATGATGAACACTGAAGCTTTCTTT
CASSLAQGMMNTEAFF
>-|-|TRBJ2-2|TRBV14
TGTGCCAGCAGCCAAGCGGACAGCGACACCGGGGAGCTGTTTTTT
CASSQADSDTGELFF
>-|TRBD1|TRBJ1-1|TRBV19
TGTGCCAGTAGAGGACAGGGGGGTCACACTGAAGCTTTCTTT
CASRGQGGHTEAFF
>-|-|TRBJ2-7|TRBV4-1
TGCGCCAGCAGCCAAGGAGGGAGAGGGTCCTACGAGCAGTACTTC
CASSQGGRGSYEQYF
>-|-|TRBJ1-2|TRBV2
TGTGCCAGCAAAGGACAGTCCATCTATGGCTACACCTTC
CASKGQSIYGYTF
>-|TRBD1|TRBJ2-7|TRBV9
TGTGCCAGCAGCGTAGACCCCTTCCTCGGACAGGGGGACTACGAGCAGTACTTC
CASSVDPFLGQGDYEQYF
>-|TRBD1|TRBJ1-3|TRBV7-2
TGTGCCAGCAGCTTACCCACAGGAGGGGGCAGAAACACCATATATTTT
CASSLPTGGGRNTIYF
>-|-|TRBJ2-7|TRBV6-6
TGTGCCAGCAGGGAGCCGCGGGACCGCTCCTACGAGCAGTACTTC
CASREPRDRSYEQYF
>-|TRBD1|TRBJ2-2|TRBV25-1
TGTGCCAGCACCCTGACAGGGATCACCGGGGAGCTGTTTTTT
CASTLTGITGELFF
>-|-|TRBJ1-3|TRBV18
TGTGCCAGCTCACCCCCCGGTGGAGCTGGAAACACCATATATTTT
CASSPPGGAGNTIYF
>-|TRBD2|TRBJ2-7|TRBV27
TGTGCCAGCCGCGGTCGGTTGGGAGCGGGAAGGACCTACGAGCAGTACTTC
CASRGRLGAGRTYEQYF
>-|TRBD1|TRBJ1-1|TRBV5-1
TGCGCCAGCAGCTTGCATGCAGGGGGACTGAACACTGAAGCTTTCTTT
CASSLHAGGLNTEAFF
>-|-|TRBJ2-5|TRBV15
TGTGCCACCAGCAGAGGCTCCGGGAATACAAAAGAGACCCAGTACTTC
CATSRGSGNTKETQYF
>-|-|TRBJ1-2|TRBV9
TGTGCCAGCAGCGTCCAACAGGCTGCCCCTGGCTACACCTTC
CASSVQQAAPGYTF
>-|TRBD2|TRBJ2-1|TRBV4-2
TGTGCCAGCAGCCTGCCTTTCCCGGGACTAGTACACAATGAGCAGTTCTTC
CASSLPFPGLVHNEQFF
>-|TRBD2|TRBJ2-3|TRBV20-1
TGCAGTGCTAGAAGCGGGAGCGGGCAGTATTTT
CSARSGSGQYF
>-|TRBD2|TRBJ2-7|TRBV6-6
TGTGCCAGCAGTTACTCCAGCCCTAGCGGGATCGACGAGCAGTACTTC
CASSYSSPSGIDEQYF
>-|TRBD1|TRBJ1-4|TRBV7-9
TGTGCCAGCAGCTTAGCGAGGACAGGGGCCGATGAAAAACTGTTTTTT
CASSLARTGADEKLFF
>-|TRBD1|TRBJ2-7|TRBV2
TGTGCCAGCAGTGACCCAGACAGGGGGCTCGAGCAGTACTTC
CASSDPDRGLEQYF
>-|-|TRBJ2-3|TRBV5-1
TGCGCCAGCAGCTTGGCCGATATAAGGGGTGATACGCAGTATTTT
CASSLADIRGDTQYF
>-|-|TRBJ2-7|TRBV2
TGTGCCAGCAGTGAAGTTCCTTCCCGCGAGCAGTACTTC
CASSEVPSREQYF
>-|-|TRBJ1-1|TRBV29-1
TGCAGCGTTGATGGGGGAGGAACTGAAGCTTTCTTT
CSVDGGGTEAFF
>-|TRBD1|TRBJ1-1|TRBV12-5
TGTGCTAGTGGTTTGGTAGTCTTTCAAGGGGGCGGCACTGAAGCTTTCTTT
CASGLVVFQGGGTEAFF
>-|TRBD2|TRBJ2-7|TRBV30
TGTGCCTGGAGTATTGGGAGCGGGAGGAACTACGAGCAGTACTTC
CAWSIGSGRNYEQYF
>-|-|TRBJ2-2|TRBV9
TGTGCCAGCAGCGTAGGGCGGGCTACCACCGGGGAGCTGTTTTTT
CASSVGRATTGELFF
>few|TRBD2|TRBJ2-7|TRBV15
TGTGCCACCAGCGATCCGCAGGGAGGGACCTACGAGCAGTACTTC
CATSDPQGGTYEQYF
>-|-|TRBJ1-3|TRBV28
TGTGCCAGCAGTTCAGGATCCGTATCTGGAAACACCATATATTTT
CASSSGSVSGNTIYF
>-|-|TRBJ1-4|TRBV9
TGTGCCAGCAGCAAGAACGGGGGGCAGGAAAAACTGTTTTTT
CASSKNGGQEKLFF
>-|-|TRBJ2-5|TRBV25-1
TGTGCCAGCAGCGACTACCAAGAGACCCAGTACTTC
CASSDYQETQYF
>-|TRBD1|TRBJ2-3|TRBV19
TGTGCCAGTAGTCTGGGACAGGGAACAGATACGCAGTATTTT
CASSLGQGTDTQYF
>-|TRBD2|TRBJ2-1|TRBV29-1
TGCAGCACCGCAAGCACTAGCGGGACTTCGTATGAGCAGTTCTTC
CSTASTSGTSYEQFF